The table lists the clone carrying this TCR beta chain with many counts. This specimen belongs to a study of blood T cell repertoires in COVID-19. The wider study: Sample material is recorded as cDNA or gDNA derived from T cells, B-cell-depleted T cells, or PBMCs.

Membership in each cohort depended on participant-reported clinical history. V was pared by 1 base and J by 3 bases, with 6 bases of the junction left unmatched. Germline CDR1 and CDR2: SGHTA and FQGNSA. The CDR3 spans 16 residues. Original analysis: Amplification from reference gene primers served as the basis for estimated nucleated cell counts. Sequenced by immunoSEQ multiplex PCR; TCRdb stores in-frame clones only, minus some. For V, J and clone size, that table is used; D and trimming come from the DNA. The sample shows roughly 180,000 clones, 60% to 80% of them seen only once. The receptor's source is a man in his 60s who had been exposed to COVID-19. The V call is TRBV7-2, the J call TRBJ2-3, with 8 positions matching TRBD2. The sequenced sample was PBMCs or T cells enriched from blood (not recorded which). The CDR3: CASSLDPAGVTDTQYF. The CDR3 DNA follows: TGTGCCAGCAGCTTAGACCCAGCGGGAGTAACAGATACGCAGTATTTT. The full variable domain, in which reference TRBV7-2 and TRBJ2-3 provide the parts outside the CDR3, is GAGVSQSPSNKVTEKGKDVELRCDPISGHTALYWYRQSLGQGLEFLIYFQGNSAPDKSGLPSDRFSAERTGGSVSTLTIQRTQQEDSAVYLCASSLDPAGVTDTQYFGPGTRLTVL.